These 9 T cell receptor beta chains were all obtained from the same sample, sequenced in a study of blood T cell repertoires in COVID-19. Profiled with immunoSEQ multiplex PCR; TCRdb holds only in-frame clones, not every one. The sample consists of roughly 60,000 clones, over 80% of them appearing once. The sequencing input was peripheral blood. The receptors come from an elderly woman with acute or convalescent COVID-19.

This clone is a singleton in its sample. V usage is TRBV3-1 (or the pseudogene TRBV3-2) and J usage is TRBJ2-2; TRBD2 matches 9 bases. Per germline, CDR1 LGHDT and CDR2 YNNKEL (reference sequence). The CDR3 runs 17 residues. J gave up 9 bases and V 7 bases, and 18 bases lay outside the gene matches. CDR3: CASTSRQGRTSERELFF. CDR3 bases: TGTGCCAGCACCTCCCGACAGGGCCGGACTAGCGAAAGGGAGCTGTTTTTT.

The chain recombines TRBV5-6 with TRBJ1-1; no definite D call. Trimming cost V 4 bases and J 3 bases, with 16 bases left between them. CDR1 SGHDT and CDR2 YYEEEE come from the germline V gene. The CDR3 length is 15 residues. The CDR3 region has the DNA TGTGCCAGCAGCACCTTCGGACTTCTCTACACTGAAGCTTTCTTT. This sequence encodes CASSTFGLLYTEAFF.

CDR3 region: CASSESDRVGGYTF. In nucleotides, the CDR3 is TGTGCCAGCAGTGAATCGGACAGGGTCGGTGGCTACACCTTC. J is TRBJ1-2 and V is TRBV2; 8 bases fit TRBD1. Germline trimming cut 2 bases from V and 7 bases from J; bases unmatched to any gene: 6. CDR3 length equals 14 residues. Germline-derived CDR1 and CDR2 are SNHLY and FYNNEI.

The chain carries TRBV21-1 and TRBJ2-2; TRBD2, the D gene given by the table, was not confirmed from the DNA. TRBV21-1 represents a pseudogene. The CDR3 totals 16 residues. This chain's CDR3 is CANSPGPDSNTGELFF. The CDR3 DNA reads TGTGCCAACAGCCCAGGTCCGGACTCGAACACCGGGGAGCTGTTTTTT.

The genes are TRBV4-2 and TRBJ2-7, with D maybe TRBD2 (7 bases). The V and J ends lost 4 bases and 3 bases respectively, with 22 bases between them. The CDR3 has 17 amino acids. Germline V gene lookup returns CDR1 LGHNA and CDR2 YNFKEQ. The CDR3 DNA sequence: TGTGCCAGCAGCCCTGGGGGGCTTCGGGGGGCGAACTACGAGCAGTACTTC. Protein product: CASSPGGLRGANYEQYF.

The sample holds one count of this clone. The gene calls are TRBV2 and TRBJ1-2, with D perhaps TRBD1 (5 bases). The V and J ends lost 8 bases and 1 base respectively, with 23 bases between them. Per germline, CDR1 SNHLY and CDR2 FYNNEI. This CDR3 comprises 17 residues. The CDR3 spells CASCPSLGAGGNYGYTF. The CDR3 nucleotides are TGTGCCAGCTGCCCATCACTTGGGGCCGGGGGTAACTATGGCTACACCTTC.

The chain recombines TRBV5-1 with TRBJ2-7; D is ambiguous. The CDR3 contains 15 residues. Germline loops: CDR1 SGHRS, CDR2 YFSETQ. Trimming left V 5 bases short and J 3 bases short, with 18 bases between. CDR3 nucleotides: TGCGCCAGCAGTCTAACCGGAGAGAGACTCTACGAGCAGTACTTC. It is translated as CASSLTGERLYEQYF.

The V gene is TRBV6-2 or TRBV6-3, the J gene TRBJ1-1, with TRBD1 matching over 9 bases. V was clipped by 4 bases and J by 6 bases; unmatched bases: 6. The germline V gene has CDR1 MNHEY and CDR2 SVGEGT. The CDR3 has 14 residues. CDR3 sequence: CASSSGTGSPEAFF. Written as DNA, the CDR3 is TGTGCCAGCAGTTCCGGGACAGGGAGTCCTGAAGCTTTCTTT.

The chain couples TRBV27 to TRBJ1-2, with D possibly matching TRBD1 (6 bases). Trimming cost V 1 base and J 4 bases, with 13 bases left between them. The CDR3 totals 15 residues. Germline CDR1 and CDR2: MNHEY and SMNVEV (reference sequence). In nucleotides, the CDR3 is TGTGCCAGCAGTTTATTGGGGAGGGGGGGCTATGGCTACACCTTC. Translating gives CASSLLGRGGYGYTF.